This TCR beta chain was sequenced in a study of long-term antiretroviral therapy in people with HIV. Samples held roughly 0.95-11 million cryopreserved PBMC before DNA extraction. V lost 0 bases and J lost 0; bases outside the gene matches: 0. This CDR3 has 16 residues. Germline CDR1 is SGHTA and CDR2 is FQGNSA. The run of the v3.0 immunoSEQ assay was at survey level. Method: immunoSEQ multiplex PCR; TCRdb's copy keeps in-frame clones and lacks some. The repertoire holds roughly 28,000 clones, with around 83% as singletons. This sequence was found in a man aged 35 to 55 with HIV. The V call is TRBV7-2, the J call TRBJ2-1; 9 positions match TRBD2. The source was unsorted PBMCs, collected just over 2.6 years after starting antiretroviral therapy. CDR3 coding DNA: TGTGCCAGCAGCTTAGCTAGCGGGAGCTCCTACAATGAGCAGTTCTTC. Amino acid sequence: CASSLASGSSYNEQFF.